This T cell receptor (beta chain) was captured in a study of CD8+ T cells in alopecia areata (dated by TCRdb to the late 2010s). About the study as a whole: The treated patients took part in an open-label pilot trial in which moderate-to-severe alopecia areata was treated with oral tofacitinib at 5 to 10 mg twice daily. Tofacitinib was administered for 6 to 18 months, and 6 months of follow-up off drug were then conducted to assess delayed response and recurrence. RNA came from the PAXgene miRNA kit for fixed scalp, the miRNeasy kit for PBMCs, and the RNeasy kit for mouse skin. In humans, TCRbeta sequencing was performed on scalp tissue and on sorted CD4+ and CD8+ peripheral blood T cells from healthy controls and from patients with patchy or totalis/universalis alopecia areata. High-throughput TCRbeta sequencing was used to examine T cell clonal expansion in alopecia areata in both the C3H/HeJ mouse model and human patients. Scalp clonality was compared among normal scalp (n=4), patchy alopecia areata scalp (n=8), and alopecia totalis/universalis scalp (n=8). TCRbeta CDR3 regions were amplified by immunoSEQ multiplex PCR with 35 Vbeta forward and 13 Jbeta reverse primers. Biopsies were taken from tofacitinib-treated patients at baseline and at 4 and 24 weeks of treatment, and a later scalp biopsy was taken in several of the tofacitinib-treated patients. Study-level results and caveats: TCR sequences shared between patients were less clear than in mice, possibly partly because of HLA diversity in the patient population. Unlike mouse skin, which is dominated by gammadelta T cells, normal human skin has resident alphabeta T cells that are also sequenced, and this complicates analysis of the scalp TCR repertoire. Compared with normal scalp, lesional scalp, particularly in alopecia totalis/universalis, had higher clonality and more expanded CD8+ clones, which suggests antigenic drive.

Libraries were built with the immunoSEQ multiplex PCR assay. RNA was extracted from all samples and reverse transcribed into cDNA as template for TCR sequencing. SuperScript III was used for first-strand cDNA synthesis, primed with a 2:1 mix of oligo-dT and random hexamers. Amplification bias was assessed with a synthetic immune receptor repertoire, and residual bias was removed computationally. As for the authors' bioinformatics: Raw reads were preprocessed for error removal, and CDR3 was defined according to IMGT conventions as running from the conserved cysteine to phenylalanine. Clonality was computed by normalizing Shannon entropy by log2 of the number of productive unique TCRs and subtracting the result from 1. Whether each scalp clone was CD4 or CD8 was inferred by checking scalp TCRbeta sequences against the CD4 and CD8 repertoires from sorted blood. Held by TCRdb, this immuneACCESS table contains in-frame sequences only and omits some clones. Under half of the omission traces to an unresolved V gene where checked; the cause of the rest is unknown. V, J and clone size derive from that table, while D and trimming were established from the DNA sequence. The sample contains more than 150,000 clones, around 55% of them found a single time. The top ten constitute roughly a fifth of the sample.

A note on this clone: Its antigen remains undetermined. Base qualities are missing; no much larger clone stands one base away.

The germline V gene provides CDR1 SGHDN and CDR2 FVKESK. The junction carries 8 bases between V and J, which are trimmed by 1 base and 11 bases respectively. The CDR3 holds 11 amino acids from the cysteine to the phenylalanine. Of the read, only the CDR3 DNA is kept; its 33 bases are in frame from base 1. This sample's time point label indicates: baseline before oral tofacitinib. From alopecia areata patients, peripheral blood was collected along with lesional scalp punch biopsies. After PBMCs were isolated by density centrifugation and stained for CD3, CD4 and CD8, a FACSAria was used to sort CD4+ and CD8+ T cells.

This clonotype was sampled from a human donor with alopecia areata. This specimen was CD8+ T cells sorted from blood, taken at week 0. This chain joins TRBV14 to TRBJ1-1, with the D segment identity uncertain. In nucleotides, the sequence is TGTGCCAGCAGCCAAGGACATGTGGCTTTCTTT. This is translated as CASSQGHVAFF. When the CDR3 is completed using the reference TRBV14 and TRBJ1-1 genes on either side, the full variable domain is EAGVTQFPSHSVIEKGQTVTLRCDPISGHDNLYWYRRVMGKEIKFLLHFVKESKQDESGMPNNRFLAERTGGTYSTLKVQPAELEDSGVYFCASSQGHVAFFGQGTRLTVV.